This T cell receptor (beta chain) was captured by sequencing in a study of shared clonotypes between healthy human individuals. Whole-study results and caveats: Sampling covered blood only; tissue repertoires likely differ. A handful of donors shared around 5.2% of their naive CD4 clonotypes.

V shed 5 bases and J shed 6 bases, with 10 bases lying between them. The CDR3 totals 13 residues. CDR1 is SNHLY, CDR2 FYNNEI, per germline. Comment on this clone: Its antigen remains unknown.

TCRdb's table, derived via immunoSEQ multiplex PCR, lists solely in-frame clones and lacks some. The table lists about a million clones, 60% to 80% of them singletons, with 0.89% in the top ten. The sequenced sample consisted of memory CD4+ T cells from PBMCs. As for subset: CD45RA-negative fraction. The rearrangement uses TRBV2 and TRBJ2-2; D gene ambiguous. This clonotype was sampled from a man younger than 35 in good health. Some clones in this sample may be carry-over from other donors' samples. The CDR3 region is CASSLSLAGELFF. The CDR3 DNA reads as TGTGCCAGCAGTCTGAGCCTCGCCGGGGAGCTGTTTTTT.